What follows are 22 T cell receptor beta chains derived from one specimen sequenced in a study of metastatic and nonmetastatic thyroid tumors. No treatment had been given to any patient before thyroid surgery. With MiXCR, TCRdb reprocessed the PCR reads. The top ten clones hold 9.5% to 10% of a sample with 40,000 to 45,000 clones, around 3.1% of them seen once. The specimen was blood. The receptors originated from a female donor with papillary thyroid cancer or a benign thyroid nodule (not recorded which). Some clones in this sample may be carry-over from other donors' samples.

This clone was seen only a few times. As the CDR3 is not closed by the conserved phenylalanine or tryptophan, this likely results from a read error. The rearrangement uses TRBV15 and TRBJ1-6, with a possible D match to TRBD1 (6 bases). The CDR3 runs to 15 residues. The germline V gene encodes CDR1 LNHNV and CDR2 YYDKDF (reference sequence). The CDR3 spells CATSSFGGGNSPLHL. CDR3 coding DNA: TGCGCCACCAGCAGTTTTGGGGGCGGTAATTCACCCCTCCACTTA.

The gene calls are TRBV30 and TRBJ2-2; 9 bases align to TRBD2. The ends lost 0 bases at V and 4 bases at J; junction bases unmatched: 9. Germline V gene data show CDR1 as GTSNPN and CDR2 as SVGIG (reference sequence). The CDR3 length is 17 residues. The CDR3 region has the DNA TGTGCCTGGAGTGTGTTAGGCGGGAGGGGGGGCACCGGGGAGCTGTTTTTT. This translates into CAWSVLGGRGGTGELFF.

In the case of this clone: At one end, the junction sequence differs from germline, possibly due to a read error. Different DNA sequences within this sample yield the same CDR3. The V call is TRBV6-1, the J call TRBJ1-2; a weak D match, TRBD1 (5 bases). The CDR3 length is 15 residues. Germline V gene lookup returns CDR1 MNHNS and CDR2 SASEGT. CDR3 bases: TGCGCCAGCACTCCTTCCTCGTCCGGGGCCTATGGCTACACCTTC. It translates to CASTPSSSGAYGYTF.

The V call is TRBV27, the J call TRBJ1-6; D remains ambiguous. This CDR3 comprises 14 residues. Germline lookup yields CDR1 MNHEY and CDR2 SMNVEV (reference sequence). V was cut by 2 bases and J by 6 bases, with 8 bases left in between. This CDR3 reads CASSLRVVNSPLHF. As DNA, the CDR3 is TGTGCCAGCAGTTTACGGGTCGTTAATTCACCCCTCCACTTT.

In its sample, this clone was seen a few times. The gene calls are TRBV6-1 and TRBJ2-3; 9 nucleotides agree with TRBD2. Trimming removed 6 bases from V and 6 bases from J; junction bases left unmatched: 7. The CDR3 totals 14 residues. The germline V gene encodes CDR1 MNHNS and CDR2 SASEGT. The CDR3 loop is CASRELAGMDTQYF. CDR3 sequence (DNA): TGTGCCAGCAGAGAGCTAGCGGGAATGGATACGCAGTATTTT.

This clone has ten or more counts. The gene calls are TRBV11-2 and TRBJ2-1; D might be TRBD2 (6 bases). The CDR3 consists of 15 residues. Germline-derived CDR1 and CDR2 are SGHAT and FQNNGV. V gave up 5 bases and J gave up 4 bases, with 15 bases separating them. The CDR3 bases are TGTGCCAGCAGCCAGCCGGGAGCGCATTACAATGAGCAGTTCTTC. Encoded protein: CASSQPGAHYNEQFF.

This clone was counted many times. At one end the junction does not follow the germline gene, possibly because of a read error. Other DNA sequences within the sample encode an identical CDR3. The V gene is TRBV5-1, the J gene TRBJ2-7; TRBD2 might be the D (5 bases). CDR1 SGHRS and CDR2 YFSETQ come from the germline V gene. The CDR3 consists of 15 residues. The CDR3 loop is CASSLESGLTYEQYF. As DNA, the CDR3 is TGCGCCAGCAGCTTGGAATCGGGATTAACCTACGAACAGTACTTC.

This chain links TRBV6-1 with TRBJ1-2, with 8 bases lining up with TRBD1. The CDR3 spans 15 residues. Germline trimming cut 5 bases from V and 3 bases from J; bases unmatched to any gene: 8. Germline V gene data show CDR1 as MNHNS and CDR2 as SASEGT. CDR3 coding DNA: TGTGCCAGCAGTAGCAGGACAGGGAAGGACTATGGCTACACCTTC. Protein product: CASSSRTGKDYGYTF.

This clone is classed as medium-sized. V is TRBV11-2 and J is TRBJ2-1; TRBD2 matches at 7 bases. V shed 1 base, J shed 5 bases, and the junction held 5 bases outside the gene matches. Germline CDR1 reads SGHAT; CDR2 reads FQNNGV. This CDR3 is built from 15 residues. This CDR3 reads CASSLGAGLNNEQFF. The CDR3, as DNA: TGTGCCAGCAGCTTAGGAGCGGGACTTAACAATGAGCAGTTCTTC. The variable domain in full, completed from reference TRBV11-2 and TRBJ2-1, reads EAGVAQSPRYKIIEKRQSVAFWCNPISGHATLYWYQQILGQGPKLLIQFQNNGVVDDSQLPKDRFSAERLKGVDSTLKIQPAKLEDSAVYLCASSLGAGLNNEQFFGPGTRLTVL.

This clone was seen repeatedly, ten times or more. V and J are TRBV2 and TRBJ1-5; tentative D call: TRBD1 (5 bases). Trimming took 2 bases from V and 10 from J, leaving 21 bases between them. The CDR3 has 16 amino acids. From germline, CDR1 is SNHLY and CDR2 FYNNEI. The CDR3 DNA is TGTGCCAGCAGTGAATCGGAAGCCCTGGGGGTAAAACCCCAGCATTTT. Translation gives CASSESEALGVKPQHF.

There are many counts of this clone. V is TRBV19 and J is TRBJ1-3; TRBD1 aligns across 10 bases. Germline V gene lookup returns CDR1 LNHDA and CDR2 SQIVND (reference sequence). V dropped 5 bases and J dropped 3; count of bases not matched to a gene: 4. The CDR3 runs 15 residues. The CDR3 spells CASSSGQGYGNTIYF. CDR3 in DNA: TGTGCCAGTAGTTCGGGACAGGGGTATGGAAACACCATATATTTT.

The chain couples TRBV7-3 to TRBJ2-1, with TRBD2 matching over 12 bases. Germline V gene sequence: CDR1 SGHTA, CDR2 FQGTGA. This CDR3 has 16 amino acids. The junction had 6 bases not matched to a gene; V was cut back by 3 bases and J by 6 bases. The CDR3 sequence is CASSLSTSGRSNEQFF. The CDR3, as DNA: TGTGCCAGCAGCTTGTCGACTAGCGGGAGAAGCAATGAGCAGTTCTTC.

This clone was seen repeatedly, ten times or more. A much larger clone differs by one base, so this may be a read error. At the DNA level, this CDR3 is encoded by other sequences in the same sample as well. The J gene is TRBJ2-3, the V gene TRBV7-2, with a tentative D call TRBD2 (6 bases). Germline CDR1 is SGHTA and CDR2 is FQGNSA. The CDR3 length is 16 residues. CDR3 region: CASSLAGGEGTDTQYF. The CDR3 bases are TGTGCCAGCAGCTTAGCGGGGGGAGAAGGCACAGACACGCAGTATTTT.

This clone was recorded at least ten times. This chain joins TRBV6-1 and TRBJ1-3; 7 bases align to TRBD1. The CDR3 runs to 13 residues. The V segment lost 6 bases and the J segment 3 bases; nucleotides outside the gene matches: 2. Germline V gene sequence: CDR1 MNHNS, CDR2 SASEGT. The CDR3 bases are TGTGCCAGCAGCAGGGGGTTTGGAAACACCATATATTTT. Amino acids: CASSRGFGNTIYF.

The sample holds many counts of this clone. The chain joins TRBV5-6 to TRBJ2-1, with 13 bases fitting TRBD2. Germline-derived CDR1 and CDR2 are SGHDT and YYEEEE. The CDR3 totals 14 residues. J was trimmed by 8 bases and V by 2 bases; bases with no gene match: 1. CDR3 sequence (DNA): TGTGCCAGCAGCTTAGGACTAGCGGGAGATGAGCAGTTCTTC. Translated: CASSLGLAGDEQFF. The full variable domain, in which reference TRBV5-6 and TRBJ2-1 provide the parts outside the CDR3, is DAGVTQSPTHLIKTRGQQVTLRCSPKSGHDTVSWYQQALGQGPQFIFQYYEEEERQRGNFPDRFSGHQFPNYSSELNVNALLLGDSALYLCASSLGLAGDEQFFGPGTRLTVL.

This clone showed up just a few times. One base away lies a much larger clone, so this may be a sequencing read error. The chain links TRBV13 to TRBJ2-5, with D unclear. Germline CDR1 is PRHDT and CDR2 is FYEKMQ (reference sequence). This CDR3 contains 13 residues. V lost 8 bases and J lost 5, with 15 bases in between. The CDR3 is CASGSPSGETQYF. As DNA, the CDR3 is TGTGCCAGCGGCTCCCCTAGTGGGGAGACCCAGTACTTC.

J is TRBJ1-5 and V is TRBV2; D gene ambiguous. The germline V gene encodes CDR1 SNHLY and CDR2 FYNNEI. CDR3 length equals 13 residues. With 0 bases removed from V and 6 bases from J, the gap between germline ends came to 6 bases. The CDR3 region is CASSEAAVQPQHF. DNA of the CDR3: TGTGCCAGCAGTGAAGCAGCGGTTCAGCCCCAGCATTTT. The entire variable domain, with the rest obtained from reference TRBV2 and TRBJ1-5, is as follows: EPEVTQTPSHQVTQMGQEVILRCVPISNHLYFYWYRQILGQKVEFLVSFYNNEISEKSEIFDDQFSVERPDGSNFTLKIRSTKLEDSAMYFCASSEAAVQPQHFGDGTRLSIL.

This clone was picked up many times. The chain links TRBV4-1 to TRBJ2-4; 13 bases agree with TRBD2. Unmatched junction bases numbered 1, after V lost 4 bases and J lost 4 bases. Germline V gene lookup returns CDR1 MGHRA and CDR2 YSYEKL. The CDR3 runs 15 residues. This CDR3 is CASSPGLAGKNIQYF. CDR3 bases: TGCGCCAGCAGCCCGGGACTAGCGGGGAAAAACATTCAGTACTTC.

A few counts support this clone. This sequence joins TRBV10-3 and TRBJ2-3, with D possibly matching TRBD1 (6 bases). This CDR3 has 16 amino acids. Germline-derived CDR1 and CDR2 are ENHRY and SYGVKD. The germline V and J ends were trimmed by 6 bases and 0 bases, with 16 bases remaining between them. Written as DNA, the CDR3 is TGTGCCATCAGGGCACAAACAGGGTTAAGCACAGATACGCAGTATTTT. Its translation: CAIRAQTGLSTDTQYF.

This clone was observed many times. The rearrangement links TRBV2 to TRBJ2-7; D uncertain. The germline V gene encodes CDR1 SNHLY and CDR2 FYNNEI. The length of the CDR3 is 13 residues. Trimming shortened V by 5 bases and J by 3 bases, and 11 bases separated the two germline ends. The CDR3 here is CASSPYTGYEQYF. CDR3 nucleotides: TGTGCCAGCAGTCCGTACACGGGCTACGAGCAGTACTTC.

This chain joins TRBV20-1 and TRBJ2-1, with D possibly matching TRBD2 (6 bases). Germline V gene lookup returns CDR1 DFQATT and CDR2 SNEGSKA (reference sequence). Deletions cut 1 base from V and 5 bases from J, with 6 bases between. This CDR3 is 12 amino acids long. CDR3 loop: CSARAGDNEQFF. DNA for the CDR3: TGCAGTGCTAGAGCGGGAGACAATGAGCAGTTCTTC.

This clone was counted at least ten times. V usage is TRBV27 and J usage is TRBJ1-2, with unresolved D. CDR1 and CDR2 from the germline V gene are MNHEY and SMNVEV (reference sequence). The ends were cut back, 6 bases at V and 5 bases at J, with 13 bases in the middle. The CDR3 has 13 residues. The CDR3 DNA reads TGTGCCAGCAGGACGTCATCAGGTTATGGCTACACCTTC. Protein: CASRTSSGYGYTF.